This T cell receptor beta chain is drawn from a study of metastatic and nonmetastatic thyroid tumors. Whole-study context: Comparative analysis of repertoires was undertaken across blood and tumor or nodule tissue obtained from malignant and benign thyroid patients.

No patient received treatment before thyroid surgery. The V end was cut by 6 bases, the J end by 4 bases, with 16 bases between. Germline values: CDR1 DFQATT, CDR2 SNEGSKA (reference sequence). The CDR3 runs to 14 residues. TCRdb reanalyzed the PCR reads via MiXCR. The sample lists under 45,000 clones, 28% seen once, with approximately 9.8% in the top ten. This chain joins TRBV20-1 and TRBJ1-5; D might be TRBD1 (5 bases). The sequence derives from a male donor with papillary thyroid cancer or a benign thyroid nodule (not recorded which). Some clones in this sample may be carry-over from other donors' samples. Sequencing used blood. CDR3 in amino acids: CSARVHRENQPQHF. For the CDR3, the DNA is TGCAGTGCCAGGGTGCACAGAGAAAATCAGCCCCAGCATTTT.